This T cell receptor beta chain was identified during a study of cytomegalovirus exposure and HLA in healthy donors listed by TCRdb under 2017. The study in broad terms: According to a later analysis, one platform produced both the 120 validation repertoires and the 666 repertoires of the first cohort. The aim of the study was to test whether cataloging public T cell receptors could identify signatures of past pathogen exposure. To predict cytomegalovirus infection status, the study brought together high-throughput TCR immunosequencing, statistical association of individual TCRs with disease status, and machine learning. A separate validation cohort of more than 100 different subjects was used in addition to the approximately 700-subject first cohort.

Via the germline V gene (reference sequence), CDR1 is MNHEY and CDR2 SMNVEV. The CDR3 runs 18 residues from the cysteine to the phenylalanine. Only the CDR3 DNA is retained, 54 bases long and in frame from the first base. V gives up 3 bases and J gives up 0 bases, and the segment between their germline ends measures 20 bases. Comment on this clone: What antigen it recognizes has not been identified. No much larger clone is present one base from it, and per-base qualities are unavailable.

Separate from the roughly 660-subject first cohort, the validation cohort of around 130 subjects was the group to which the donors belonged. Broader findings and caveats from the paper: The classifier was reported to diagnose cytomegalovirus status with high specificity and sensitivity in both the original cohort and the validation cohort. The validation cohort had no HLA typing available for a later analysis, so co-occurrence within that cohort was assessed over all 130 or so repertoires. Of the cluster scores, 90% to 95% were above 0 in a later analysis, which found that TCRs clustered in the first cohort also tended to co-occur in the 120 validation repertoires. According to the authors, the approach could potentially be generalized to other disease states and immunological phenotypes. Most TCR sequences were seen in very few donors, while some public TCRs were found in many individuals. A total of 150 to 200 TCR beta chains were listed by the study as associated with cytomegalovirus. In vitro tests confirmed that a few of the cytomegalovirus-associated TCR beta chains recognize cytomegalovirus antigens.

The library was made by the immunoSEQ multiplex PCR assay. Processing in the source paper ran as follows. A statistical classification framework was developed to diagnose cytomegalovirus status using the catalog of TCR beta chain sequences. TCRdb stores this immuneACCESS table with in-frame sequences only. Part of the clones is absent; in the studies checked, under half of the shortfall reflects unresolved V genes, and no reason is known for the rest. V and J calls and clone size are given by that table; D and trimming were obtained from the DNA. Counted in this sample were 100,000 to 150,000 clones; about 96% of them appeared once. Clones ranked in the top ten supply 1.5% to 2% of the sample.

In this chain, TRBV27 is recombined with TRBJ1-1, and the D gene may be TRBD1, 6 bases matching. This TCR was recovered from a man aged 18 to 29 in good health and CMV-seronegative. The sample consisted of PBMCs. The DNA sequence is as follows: TGTGCCAGCAGTTTCGGGACGCCGGGGGGGCTTATGAACACTGAAGCTTTCTTT. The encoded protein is CASSFGTPGGLMNTEAFF.